This T cell receptor (beta chain) derives from a study of T cell responses to AZD1222 COVID-19 vaccine. Per the germline V gene, CDR1 is SGHTS and CDR2 is YDEGEE. Trimming shortened V by 1 base and J by 0 bases, and 8 bases separated the two germline ends. This CDR3 has 15 residues. Repertoires were generated with immunoSEQ multiplex PCR, while TCRdb's copy carries only in-frame clones and drops some. The data hold 60,000 to 70,000 clones, with over 75% observed a single time. This sample comprised peripheral blood, obtained on day 0 of AZD1222 vaccination. The sequence came from an adult in good health. The chain couples TRBV5-8 to TRBJ1-5; D not certain. The CDR3 loop reads CASSLPRLSNQPQHF. The CDR3 DNA follows: TGTGCCAGCAGCTTGCCCCGACTTAGCAATCAGCCCCAGCATTTT.